One sample yielded the 14 T cell receptor beta chains listed below, sequenced in a study of CD8+ T cells in alopecia areata. The treatment is: oral pan-JAK inhibitor, 5-10 mg twice daily. After isolation, RNA underwent reverse transcription to generate cDNA as the sequencing template. Sequencing was performed with immunoSEQ multiplex PCR; in TCRdb, only in-frame clones are kept and a portion is missing. The sample consists of 110,000 or so clones, around 58% of them appearing once. The sequencing used CD8+ T cells sorted from blood, collected at week 4, from a patient treated with tofacitinib. The receptors originated from a human donor with alopecia areata.

This clone has a handful of counts. The chain carries TRBV9 and TRBJ2-7; D possibly uses TRBD1 or TRBD2 (6 bases each). The CDR3 runs to 15 residues. Looked up from germline, CDR1 is SGDLS and CDR2 is YYNGEE. With 3 bases removed from V and 7 bases from J, the gap between germline ends came to 20 bases. CDR3 DNA sequence: TGTGCCAGCAGCGGCGGGGTGGCAGGGGTAGAAGAGCAGTACTTC. Its translation is CASSGGVAGVEEQYF. The full variable domain, with the rest looked up from reference TRBV9 and TRBJ2-7, is DSGVTQTPKHLITATGQRVTLRCSPRSGDLSVYWYQQSLDQGLQFLIQYYNGEERAKGNILERFSAQQFPDLHSELNLSSLELGDSALYFCASSGGVAGVEEQYFGPGTRLTVT.

The rearrangement joins TRBV7-2 to TRBJ2-7; maybe TRBD2 (5 bases). This CDR3 comprises 13 residues. V dropped 5 bases and J dropped 4 bases, with 12 bases sitting between them. Germline loops: CDR1 SGHTA, CDR2 FQGNSA. The CDR3 here is CTSSRAGEYEQYF. The CDR3 DNA sequence: TGTACCAGCAGCCGAGCTGGGGAGTACGAGCAGTACTTC. Full variable domain (missing parts from reference TRBV7-2 and TRBJ2-7): GAGVSQSPSNKVTEKGKDVELRCDPISGHTALYWYRQSLGQGLEFLIYFQGNSAPDKSGLPSDRFSAERTGGSVSTLTIQRTQQEDSAVYLCTSSRAGEYEQYFGPGTRLTVT.

The chain uses TRBV30 and TRBJ2-1, with 7 positions matching TRBD1. CDR1 is GTSNPN and CDR2 is SVGIG in the germline V gene (reference sequence). The CDR3 covers 15 residues. Losses at the gene ends were 3 bases for V and 1 base for J; bases not matched to a gene: 6. The CDR3 loop is CAWRDRDSSYNEQFF. Here the CDR3 DNA reads TGTGCCTGGAGAGACAGGGATTCATCCTACAATGAGCAGTTCTTC.

This chain joins TRBV30 and TRBJ2-1; D is uncertain. Trimming left V 4 bases short and J 8 bases short, with 15 bases between. The CDR3 is 13 amino acids. Germline loops: CDR1 GTSNPN, CDR2 SVGIG (reference sequence). In DNA, the CDR3 is TGTGCCTGGATCCCTGCTTTCTTACATGAGCAGTTCTTC. Its translation is CAWIPAFLHEQFF. Looking up the rest from reference TRBV30 and TRBJ2-1 gives the full variable domain: SQTIHQWPATLVQPVGSPLSLECTVEGTSNPNLYWYRQAAGRGLQLLFYSVGIGQISSEVPQNLSASRPQDRQFILSSKKLLLSDSGFYLCAWIPAFLHEQFFGPGTRLTVL.

This clone was counted only a few times. The chain joins TRBV7-3 to TRBJ2-2; D remains unclear. The ends were cut back, 5 bases at V and 7 bases at J, with 17 bases in the middle. The CDR3 is 15 amino acids. CDR1 SGHTA and CDR2 FQGTGA come from the germline V gene. This chain's CDR3 is CASSEVASAGGELFF. CDR3 nucleotides: TGTGCCAGCAGCGAGGTAGCATCGGCCGGCGGGGAGCTGTTTTTT.

This clone was counted between two and nine times. The junction departs from germline at one end; a sequencing error may be responsible. The chain is built from TRBV7-7 and TRBJ2-5, with D possibly TRBD1 on 6 matching bases. The CDR3 consists of 14 residues. CDR1 is SSHAT, CDR2 FNYEAQ, per germline (reference sequence). The CDR3 loop reads CASSLGYRDETQYF. CDR3 coding DNA: TGTGCTAGCAGCTTAGGATACAGGGATGAGACCCAGTACTTC.

The chain combines TRBV11-2 with TRBJ2-5, with unresolved D. The CDR3 length is 11 residues. Germline V gene lookup returns CDR1 SGHAT and CDR2 FQNNGV. Trimming stripped 5 bases from V and 5 bases from J, with 6 bases between. The CDR3, as DNA: TGTGCCAGCAGCCCCGGGGAGACCCAGTACTTC. It is translated as CASSPGETQYF.

This chain connects TRBV7-9 to TRBJ1-2, with D perhaps TRBD1 (5 bases). The CDR3 spans 14 residues. Germline values: CDR1 SEHNR, CDR2 FQNEAQ (reference sequence). V gave up 5 bases and J gave up 4 bases, with 14 bases separating them. This CDR3 is CASSPTTGPYGYTF. The CDR3 DNA reads TGTGCCAGCAGCCCCACGACGGGACCCTATGGCTACACCTTC.

The chain is built from TRBV11-2 and TRBJ1-2; D possibly corresponds to TRBD1 (5 bases). The CDR3 has 14 residues. The V and J ends lost 5 bases and 3 bases respectively, with 13 bases between them. Germline V gene sequence: CDR1 SGHAT, CDR2 FQNNGV. The CDR3 DNA is TGTGCCAGCAGCCCGCCCGGGGGAGACTATGGCTACACCTTC. This encodes CASSPPGGDYGYTF.

The table lists this clone with a count of one. The J gene is TRBJ1-1, the V gene TRBV6-1; the D is unclear. The CDR3 spans 13 residues. Germline V gene data show CDR1 as MNHNS and CDR2 as SASEGT. Trimming shortened V by 5 bases and J by 0 bases, and 7 bases separated the two germline ends. This CDR3 reads CASSHDVNTEAFF. CDR3 sequence (DNA): TGTGCCAGCAGTCATGACGTGAACACTGAAGCTTTCTTT.

The rearrangement joins TRBV27 to TRBJ1-5; possibly TRBD1 for D (5 bases). Trimming stripped 3 bases from V and 5 bases from J, with 17 bases between. CDR1 MNHEY and CDR2 SMNVEV come from the germline V gene (reference sequence). CDR3 length: 16 amino acids. As DNA, the CDR3 is TGTGCCAGCAGTTTGGGTGCCGGGGCCAGAGATCAGCCCCAGCATTTT. Translation: CASSLGAGARDQPQHF.

V usage is TRBV29-1 and J usage is TRBJ2-5; D gene ambiguous. V lost 3 bases and J 2 bases, leaving 10 bases between the germline ends. In germline, CDR1 is SQVTM, CDR2 ANQGSEA. The CDR3 is 13 amino acids. The CDR3 loop is CSVDLGIQETQYF. The CDR3 DNA follows: TGCAGCGTTGATTTGGGAATACAAGAGACCCAGTACTTC.

The J gene is TRBJ2-6, the V gene TRBV25-1; D gene uncertain. In germline, CDR1 is MGHDK, CDR2 SYGVNS. Trimming cost V 9 bases and J 4 bases, with 7 bases left between them. There are 12 residues in the CDR3. CDR3 loop: CASEMGANVLTF. CDR3 bases: TGTGCCAGTGAGATGGGGGCCAACGTCCTGACTTTC.

This clone was counted a few times. The chain recombines TRBV29-1 with TRBJ1-1, with 10 bases fitting TRBD1. Trimming cost V 5 bases and J 1 base; bases outside gene matches: 7. The CDR3 contains 15 residues. Looked up from germline, CDR1 is SQVTM and CDR2 is ANQGSEA. The CDR3 sequence: CSVLPWDRGNTEAFF. Written as DNA, the CDR3 is TGCAGCGTTCTCCCTTGGGACAGGGGGAACACTGAAGCTTTCTTT.